This T cell receptor (beta chain) was captured in a study of beta chain features in type 1 diabetes. Across the whole study: All samples yielded about 100 million examined sorted cells.

As regards this clone: Antigen specificity is unknown.

Isolated RNA was reverse transcribed in full, so expressed TCRB transcripts were sequenced. Sequencing was performed with immunoSEQ multiplex PCR; in TCRdb, only in-frame clones are kept and a portion is missing. The sample has some 330,000 clones, approximately 11% seen once. General study results and limits: Although PCR might favor shorter templates, it would do so equally in patients and controls. Among patients, naive, central memory and Treg TCRB repertoires appeared more similar than among healthy donors.

One heparinised blood draw, averaging about 100 mL, came from each donor. The CDR3 contains 19 residues. With 0 bases clipped from V and 2 bases from J, the junction kept 8 bases outside the gene matches. The germline V gene encodes CDR1 MRHNA and CDR2 SNTAGT. The TCR sequence derives from a woman in her 30s in good health. The chain employs TRBV6-4 and TRBJ2-1; 12 bases agree with TRBD2. Material: naive CD4+ T cells from blood. CDR3 nucleotide sequence: TGTGCCAGCAGTGACTCGGGGGCTAGCGGGAGGGCCCCCTACAATGAGCAGTTCTTC. Its protein product is CASSDSGASGRAPYNEQFF.